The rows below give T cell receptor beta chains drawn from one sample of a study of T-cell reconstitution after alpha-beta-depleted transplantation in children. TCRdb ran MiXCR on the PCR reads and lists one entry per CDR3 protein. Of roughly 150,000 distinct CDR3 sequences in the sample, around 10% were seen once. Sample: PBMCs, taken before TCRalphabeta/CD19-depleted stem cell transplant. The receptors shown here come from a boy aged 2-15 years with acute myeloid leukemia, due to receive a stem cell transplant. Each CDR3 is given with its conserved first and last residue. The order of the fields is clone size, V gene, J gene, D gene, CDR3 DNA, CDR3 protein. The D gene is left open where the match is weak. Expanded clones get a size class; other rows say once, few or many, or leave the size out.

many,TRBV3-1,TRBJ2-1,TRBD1,TGTGCCAGCAGCCAGACCGGGACAGGGAAGTTCTTC,CASSQTGTGKFF
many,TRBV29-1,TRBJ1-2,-,TGCAGCTTTGAAGTCCCCTCAGGGCTAGCGGACTATGGCTACACCTTC,CSFEVPSGLADYGYTF
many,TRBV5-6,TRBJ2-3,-,TGTGCCAGCAGCTTGGTGGAAGCCAGGGGTTCTAGCACAGATACGCAGTATTTT,CASSLVEARGSSTDTQYF
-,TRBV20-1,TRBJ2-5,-,TGCAGTGCCCCCTTGGGGGCGGGAGCCGAGACCCAGTACTTC,CSAPLGAGAETQYF
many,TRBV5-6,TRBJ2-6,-,TGTGCCAGCAGCTTACGGGTCACTGGGGCCAACGTCCTGACTTTC,CASSLRVTGANVLTF
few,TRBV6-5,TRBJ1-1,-,TGTGCCAGCAGTTACGCACTGAACACTGAAGCTTTCTTT,CASSYALNTEAFF
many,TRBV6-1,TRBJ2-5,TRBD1,TGTGCCAGCAGAAGTTTACCGGGACAGGGTGGGGGGACCCAGTACTTC,CASRSLPGQGGGTQYF
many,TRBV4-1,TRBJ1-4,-,TGCGCCAGCAGCCAAGATCCGATAACAGGGAGTGAAAAACTGTTTTTT,CASSQDPITGSEKLFF
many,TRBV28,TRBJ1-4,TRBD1,TGTGCCAGCAGTTCGGACAGGGGTTTTGCAACTAATGAAAAACTGTTTTTT,CASSSDRGFATNEKLFF
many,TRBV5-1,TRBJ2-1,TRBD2,TGCGCCAGCAGCAGAGGACTAGCGGGGTTTTTATCGTCCTACAATGAGCAGTTCTTC,CASSRGLAGFLSSYNEQFF